Below, one TCR beta chain is given with its context. The repertoire was sequenced with immunoSEQ multiplex PCR; TCRdb's copy has only in-frame clones and lacks some. The table lists about 210,000 clones, roughly 75% of them singletons. The length of the CDR3 is 15 residues. CDR1 and CDR2 (germline): SGHAT, FQNNGV. V gave up 5 bases and J gave up 0 bases; unmatched junction bases: 3. This record belongs to a study of blood T cell repertoires in COVID-19. This clonotype was obtained from a woman aged 70-85 years with acute or convalescent COVID-19. This chain links TRBV11-2 with TRBJ2-2; 7 nucleotides line up with TRBD1. Sequencing input: peripheral blood. As DNA, the CDR3 is TGTGCCAGCAGCGAACAGGGGTCGAACACCGGGGAGCTGTTTTTT. Translated: CASSEQGSNTGELFF.